The TCR beta chain under discussion was sequenced for a study of blood T cell repertoires in COVID-19. Study details: Sites across the United States, Italy and Spain contributed samples from acute and convalescent COVID-19. PBMCs, B-cell-depleted T cells, or T cells were the source of the cDNA or gDNA that made up the material.

How the authors handled the data: Reference gene primer amplification in the assay estimated nucleated cell counts. Sequenced by immunoSEQ multiplex PCR; TCRdb stores in-frame clones only, minus some. V and J calls and clone size are copied from that table; D and trimming were computed from the DNA. Of about 200,000 clones in the sample, 80% were seen once. V was trimmed by 4 bases and J by 0 bases, leaving 7 bases between them. There are 15 residues in the CDR3. Germline lookup yields CDR1 LNHNV and CDR2 YYDKDF (reference sequence). The table lists this clone with a few counts. This rearrangement joins TRBV15 to TRBJ1-6; unclear D gene. Material: peripheral blood. This receptor was taken from a woman in her 70s with acute or convalescent COVID-19. This CDR3 reads CATSTGASYNSPLHF. CDR3 coding DNA: TGTGCCACCAGCACCGGTGCCTCCTATAATTCACCCCTCCACTTT.